This T cell receptor (beta chain) came from a study of blood T cell repertoires in COVID-19. Study overall: Whether acute or convalescent, the COVID-19 samples came from the United States, Italy and Spain. Sample material is recorded as cDNA or gDNA derived from T cells, B-cell-depleted T cells, or PBMCs.

The germline CDR1 and CDR2 sequences are SGHDT and YYEEEE. V lost 7 bases, J lost 5 bases, and 18 bases lay in between. This CDR3 has 14 residues. Authors' data handling: Amplifying reference gene primers gave estimates of nucleated cell counts. Clones were read by immunoSEQ multiplex PCR, and TCRdb kept only the in-frame ones, dropping some. That table gives V, J and clone size, and the DNA gave D and trimming. In the table there are 62,000 or so clones, 80% to 90% of which are singletons. The sequence came from a woman aged 55-75 years with acute or convalescent COVID-19. The sequencing sample was made of peripheral blood. The J gene is TRBJ1-2, the V gene TRBV5-6, with D perhaps TRBD1 (5 bases). The CDR3 DNA is TGTGCCAGCTCCTTTCCAGGGACTTTGTATGGCTACACCTTC. Residues: CASSFPGTLYGYTF.